This T cell receptor delta chain was identified in a study of fetal and pediatric gammadelta thymocytes (dated 2022 in TCRdb). About the full investigation: Previously published data and newly generated, unpublished data were combined in the bulk gammadelta thymocyte repertoires, which were used to strengthen a single-cell study of gammadelta thymocyte development. In total, the bulk gammadelta thymocyte repertoire set covered about ten subjects, made up of 7 pediatric thymus donors and 3 fetal thymus donors. Unpublished data were combined with previously published data (refs 27,28) to make up the bulk gammadelta thymocyte repertoires. Bulk TCR repertoire data were included to raise the number of subjects and reinforce the CDR3 publicity analysis.

Findings and caveats that apply to the study as a whole: Compared with post-natal repertoires, fetal gammadelta thymocyte repertoires had previously been reported to be enriched for TRDV2, TRGV8 and TRGV9 usage, low N additions and public CDR3s.

Reading from cysteine to phenylalanine, the CDR3 counts 11 amino acids. The DNA shown is the 33-base CDR3, in frame from base 1. V is reduced by 1 base and J by 5 bases, leaving a spacing of 8 bases between them. CDR1 TVYSNPD and CDR2 GDNSRS are derived from the germline V gene (reference sequence). Fetal thymuses were obtained from elective pregnancy terminations performed in Singapore for socio-psychological reasons at 14 to 22 weeks estimated gestational age. All fetuses were judged structurally normal by ultrasound before termination and by gross morphological examination afterwards. Thymocytes were stained with Zombie NIR viability dye and antibodies against CD3 (UCHT1), TCRgammadelta (11F2), TCRVgamma9 (IMMU360) and TCRVdelta2 (IMMU389). TRD and TRG CDR3 repertoires were generated in bulk, separately, from sorted Vgamma9Vdelta2 and nonVgamma9Vdelta2 gammadelta thymocytes obtained from human fetal and pediatric thymuses. Thymic cell suspensions from fetal and post-natal thymuses were prepared as previously described. NonVgamma9Vdelta2 thymocytes were sorted as CD3+ gammadeltaTCR+ cells that did not have the Vgamma9+Vdelta2+ phenotype. A FACS Aria III cell sorter (BD Biosciences) was used for cell sorting.

The instrument given in TCRdb is Illumina MiSeq. In the paper's pipeline: For the publicity analysis, the Vgamma9Vdelta2 and nonVgamma9Vdelta2 bulk CDR3 files from each subject were merged to form one combined repertoire per subject. CDR3 publicity was given a score from 0 to 19 by checking each amino acid sequence across 9 single-cell datasets and 10 bulk repertoires with base R and dplyr. Clone calls in TCRdb were regenerated from the public reads with CATT, after which identical DNA sequences shared one row. TCRdb, rather than the study authors, made the V and J calls. A total of more than 650 delta-chain clones appear in this sample, about 19% of them only once. Of the sample, approximately 17% falls within the top ten clones. A remark on this clone: Its specific antigen is unknown. A single base separates this from a much larger clone, so it may be a read error. Distinct nucleotide sequences in the sample also encode this CDR3.

Sequenced input: non-Vgamma9Vdelta2 gamma-delta T cells from the thymus. The cell subset or site tag for this specimen amounts to: CD3+gammadeltaTCR+ thymocytes not co-expressing Vgamma9 and Vdelta2. The source is a human fetus. Rearrangement joined TRDV3 to TRDJ1; possibly the D gene is TRDD3, per 5 matching bases. The encoded CDR3 is CAFTGPDKLIF. The DNA sequence reads TGTGCCTTTACTGGGCCTGATAAACTCATCTTT.